Below, 12 T cell receptor beta chains from the same sample are listed, as sequenced in a study of shared clonotypes between healthy human individuals. Profiling relied on immunoSEQ multiplex PCR, and the TCRdb table lists in-frame clones only, not all of them. The sample gives 2,500,000 or so clones, approximately 94% of which show up once; about 0.13% is in the top ten. The material sequenced was naive CD4+ T cells sorted from blood. Noted subset: CD45RA+ positively selected. The receptors were sampled from a man between 18 and 29 years old in good health.

V gene TRBV19 combines with J gene TRBJ2-7, with TRBD1 matching 9 bases. This CDR3 contains 14 residues. CDR1 and CDR2 (germline): LNHDA, SQIVND (reference sequence). V lost 10 bases and J lost 3; bases outside the gene matches: 10. The CDR3 DNA reads as TGTGCCACCTCATTCACGACAGGGGGCTACGAGCAGTACTTC. Translating it yields CATSFTTGGYEQYF.

V is TRBV18 and J is TRBJ2-3; D is undetermined. The V and J ends lost 6 bases and 2 bases respectively, with 12 bases between them. Germline CDR1 reads KGHSH; CDR2 reads LQKENI. The CDR3 has 14 amino acids. CDR3 sequence reads: CASSPPQNTDTQYF. The DNA for the CDR3 is TGTGCCAGCTCTCCTCCCCAGAACACAGATACGCAGTATTTT.

V usage is TRBV6-5 and J usage is TRBJ2-5; possibly TRBD2 for D (6 bases). The germline gives CDR1 MNHEY, CDR2 SVGAGI. Trimming took 7 bases from V and 0 from J, leaving 15 bases between them. This CDR3 is 15 amino acids long. Written as DNA, the CDR3 is TGTGCCAGCACCCCCGGGGGAGGATACCAAGAGACCCAGTACTTC. Protein product: CASTPGGGYQETQYF.

The chain combines TRBV6-6 with TRBJ1-2, with TRBD1 matching over 9 bases. J gave up 3 bases and V 2 bases, and 7 bases lay outside the gene matches. This CDR3 has 16 amino acids. CDR1 is MNHNY and CDR2 is SVGAGI in the germline V gene (reference sequence). Written as DNA, the CDR3 is TGTGCCAGCAGTTACCGACACAGGGGGCAGGACTATGGCTACACCTTC. Its translation is CASSYRHRGQDYGYTF.

This clone showed up just once. The chain uses TRBV19 and TRBJ1-2, with D tentatively TRBD1 (6 bases). In germline, CDR1 is LNHDA, CDR2 SQIVND (reference sequence). The CDR3 sequence is 15 residues long. Between the trimmed V and J ends, which lost 3 bases and 8 bases, there was a span of 19 bases. In DNA form, the CDR3 reads TGTGCCAGTAGTATTGACGGACAGTCCATGAAGGGCTACACCTTC. Amino acids: CASSIDGQSMKGYTF.

Note on this clone: Additional DNA sequences in this sample encode the identical CDR3. This chain connects TRBV13 to TRBJ2-2; D perhaps matches TRBD2 (5 bases). Germline lookup yields CDR1 PRHDT and CDR2 FYEKMQ (reference sequence). The CDR3 has 16 amino acids. The ends were cut back, 5 bases at V and 4 bases at J, with 17 bases in the middle. The CDR3 protein is CASSPTYPGVTGELFF. DNA for the CDR3: TGTGCCAGCAGCCCAACATACCCCGGGGTCACCGGGGAGCTGTTTTTT. Drawing the rest from reference TRBV13 and TRBJ2-2, the complete variable domain is AAGVIQSPRHLIKEKRETATLKCYPIPRHDTVYWYQQGPGQDPQFLISFYEKMQSDKGSIPDRFSAQQFSDYHSELNMSSLELGDSALYFCASSPTYPGVTGELFFGEGSRLTVL.

The gene calls are TRBV5-1 and TRBJ1-5; no reliable D call. The CDR3 is 14 amino acids. Between the trimmed V and J ends, which lost 4 bases and 2 bases, there was a span of 10 bases. The germline V gene has CDR1 SGHRS and CDR2 YFSETQ. The CDR3 DNA follows: TGCGCCAGCAGCATCGACGGGGGCAATCAGCCCCAGCATTTT. Amino acid sequence: CASSIDGGNQPQHF.

The genes are TRBV6-1 and TRBJ2-1; 7 positions agree with TRBD1. Germline V gene data show CDR1 as MNHNS and CDR2 as SASEGT. The CDR3 extends over 16 amino acids. J was trimmed by 5 bases and V by 4 bases; bases with no gene match: 11. The DNA for the CDR3 is TGTGCCAGCAGTGTCAGACTGGGCAGGGGGAACAATGAGCAGTTCTTC. This sequence encodes CASSVRLGRGNNEQFF.

The chain combines TRBV7-3 with TRBJ2-7, with D tentatively TRBD1 (5 bases). Between the trimmed V and J ends, which lost 3 bases and 2 bases, there was a span of 14 bases. In germline, CDR1 is SGHTA, CDR2 FQGTGA. The CDR3 is 15 residues long. CDR3: CASSFSNDRTYEQYF. CDR3 DNA: TGTGCCAGCAGCTTCTCCAATGACAGAACCTACGAGCAGTACTTC. The variable domain in full, with the rest retrieved from reference TRBV7-3 and TRBJ2-7, is GAGVSQTPSNKVTEKGKYVELRCDPISGHTALYWYRQSLGQGPEFLIYFQGTGAADDSGLPNDRFFAVRPEGSVSTLKIQRTERGDSAVYLCASSFSNDRTYEQYFGPGTRLTVT.

This sequence joins TRBV10-3 and TRBJ1-2, with 7 bases identical to TRBD1. The J segment lost 6 bases and the V segment lost 0 bases, leaving 7 bases of the junction unmatched. Per germline, CDR1 ENHRY and CDR2 SYGVKD. The CDR3 spans 15 residues. CDR3 sequence (DNA): TGTGCCATCAGTGAGTCAACAGGGGTGAGGGATGGCTACACCTTC. Translation: CAISESTGVRDGYTF.

The J gene is TRBJ2-5, the V gene TRBV5-1, with D perhaps assigned TRBD1 or TRBD2 (5 bases each). This CDR3 comprises 14 residues. Germline V gives CDR1 SGHRS, CDR2 YFSETQ. V shed 1 base and J shed 1 base, with 8 bases lying between them. This CDR3 reads CASSLRDLQETQYF. The CDR3 DNA reads TGCGCCAGCAGCTTGAGGGACCTCCAAGAGACCCAGTACTTC.

Of note for this clone: At the DNA level, this CDR3 is encoded by other sequences in the same sample as well. The chain couples TRBV5-1 to TRBJ2-1; D tentatively reads TRBD1 or TRBD2 (5 bases each). The CDR3 loop spans 15 amino acids. V lost 8 bases, J lost 0 bases, and 15 bases lay in between. Per the germline V gene, CDR1 is SGHRS and CDR2 is YFSETQ. The CDR3 bases are TGCGCCAGTTCAAGGGCAGGGAGCTCCTACAATGAGCAGTTCTTC. This codes for CASSRAGSSYNEQFF.